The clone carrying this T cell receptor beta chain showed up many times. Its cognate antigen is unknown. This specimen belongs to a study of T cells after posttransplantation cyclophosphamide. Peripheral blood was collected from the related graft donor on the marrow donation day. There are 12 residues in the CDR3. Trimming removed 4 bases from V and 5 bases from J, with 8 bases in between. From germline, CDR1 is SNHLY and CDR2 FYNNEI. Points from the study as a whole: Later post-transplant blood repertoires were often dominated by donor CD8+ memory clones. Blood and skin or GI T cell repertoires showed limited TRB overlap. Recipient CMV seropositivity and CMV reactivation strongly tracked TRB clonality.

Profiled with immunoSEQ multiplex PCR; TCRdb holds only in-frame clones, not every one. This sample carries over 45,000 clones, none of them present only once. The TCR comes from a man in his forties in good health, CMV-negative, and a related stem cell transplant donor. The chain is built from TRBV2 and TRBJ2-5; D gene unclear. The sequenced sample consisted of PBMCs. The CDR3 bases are TGTGCCAGCAGTGCGGTGAGGGAGACCCAGTACTTC. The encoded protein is CASSAVRETQYF.